These 21 T cell receptor beta chains came from one sample sequenced in a study of blood T cells in healthy people across ages (dated by TCRdb to about 2015). Receptor libraries were prepared by 5' RACE. Sequenced using an Illumina HiSeq 2500. A second PCR of roughly 6 to 11 cycles was run with a J-beta primer mix and a sample-barcoded 5' primer. Using fastp at Q25 and MiXCR, TCRdb reprocessed the public reads and kept productive beta chains. Every distinct CDR3 protein forms one entry, paired with its most common genes and DNA. Here the sample has some 320,000 distinct CDR3 sequences; 25% to 30% occur a single time. Clones ranked in the top ten supply approximately 29% of the sample. The sequencing input was blood. These receptors came from a woman in her 70s in good health.

This clonotype was observed at least ten times. This rearrangement joins TRBV29-1 to TRBJ2-1, with a weak D call TRBD1 (5 bases). CDR1 is SQVTM, CDR2 ANQGSEA, per germline. Trimming shortened V by 3 bases and J by 7 bases, and 7 bases separated the two germline ends. The CDR3 is made up of 11 amino acids. In nucleotides, the CDR3 is TGCAGCGTTGATAAGGGGAATGAGCAGTTCTTC. As protein: CSVDKGNEQFF.

This clonotype came up a few times. The V gene is TRBV20-1, the J gene TRBJ2-5; TRBD1 aligns across 7 bases. The CDR3 spans 13 residues. Germline assignment: CDR1 DFQATT and CDR2 SNEGSKA (reference sequence). V dropped 6 bases and J dropped 4; count of bases not matched to a gene: 8. CDR3 region: CSARPGQRETQYF. In DNA, the CDR3 is TGCAGTGCGAGACCGGGACAGCGAGAGACCCAGTACTTC.

The J gene is TRBJ1-1, the V gene TRBV5-1; 7 nucleotides agree with TRBD1. The CDR3 has 15 amino acids. Germline CDR1 reads SGHRS; CDR2 reads YFSETQ. Trimming cost V 2 bases and J 2 bases; bases outside gene matches: 6. The CDR3 region is CASSLNSGGNTEAFF. The CDR3 nucleotides are TGCGCCAGCAGCTTAAATTCAGGGGGAAACACTGAAGCTTTCTTT.

With respect to this clonotype: The junction does not match germline at one end; this may be a read error. The J gene is TRBJ2-1, the V gene TRBV14; D unresolved. The germline CDR1 and CDR2 sequences are SGHDN and FVKESK. The CDR3 spans 11 residues. Written as DNA, the CDR3 is TGTGCCAACAGCCTTAAAAATGAGCAGTTCTTC. As protein: CANSLKNEQFF.

This rearrangement joins TRBV27 to TRBJ2-1; D might be TRBD2 (5 bases). The germline CDR1 and CDR2 sequences are MNHEY and SMNVEV (reference sequence). CDR3 length: 15 amino acids. Trimming removed 4 bases from V and 10 bases from J, with 20 bases in between. CDR3 nucleotide sequence: TGTGCCAGCAGTTCACAGTCTAGCCCCAGAGGGGAGCAGTTCTTC. It specifies CASSSQSSPRGEQFF.

With regard to this clonotype: One junction end does not reproduce the germline sequence, and a read error may be involved. The genes are TRBV7-7 and TRBJ2-1; D might be TRBD1 or TRBD2, each matching 6 bases. Germline values: CDR1 SSHAT, CDR2 FNYEAQ (reference sequence). The CDR3 totals 15 residues. CDR3 in amino acids: CASSLEGGGGGEQFF. As DNA, the CDR3 is TGTGCTAGCAGCTTAGAGGGGGGCGGAGGCGGTGAGCAGTTCTTC.

The chain links TRBV28 to TRBJ2-1, with 7 positions matching TRBD1. The J call may be incorrect, as the DNA end agrees better with TRBJ2-5. The V gene's germline CDR1 is MDHEN and CDR2 SYDVKM. The CDR3 is 12 amino acids. CDR3 in amino acids: CATDRVKETQYF. Here the CDR3 DNA reads TGTGCCACTGACAGGGTTAAGGAGACCCAGTACTTC.

The sample holds a few counts of this clonotype. The CDR3, as DNA: TGTGCCAGCAGCATTCAGGGGGGGGACAATCAGCCCCAGCATTTT. Residues: CASSIQGGDNQPQHF. The chain uses TRBV7-2 and TRBJ1-5; 7 bases agree with TRBD1. There are 15 residues in the CDR3. Looked up from germline, CDR1 is SGHTA and CDR2 is FQGNSA. Trimming took 5 bases from V and 3 from J; bases not matched to a gene: 7.

About this clonotype: A much larger clone sits a single nucleotide away, making a read error possible. The chain joins TRBV20-1 to TRBJ1-5; 9 bases are a match to TRBD1. Per the germline V gene, CDR1 is DFQATT and CDR2 is SNEGSKA (reference sequence). The CDR3 has 15 amino acids. The CDR3: CSANTWTGDNRPQHF. For the CDR3, the DNA is TGCAGTGCTAATACCTGGACAGGGGACAATCGGCCCCAGCATTTT.

Ten or more counts support this clonotype. The chain couples TRBV29-1 to TRBJ2-7, with D unclear. CDR3 length: 13 residues. Trimming cost V 6 bases and J 0 bases, with 12 bases left between them. Germline CDR1 is SQVTM and CDR2 is ANQGSEA. CDR3 nucleotide sequence: TGCAGCGTCACCCCTTTATCCTCCTACGAGCAGTACTTC. Amino acid sequence: CSVTPLSSYEQYF.

This clonotype was counted only a few times. The chain carries TRBV27 and TRBJ2-7; TRBD1 agrees at 12 bases. Germline lookup yields CDR1 MNHEY and CDR2 SMNVEV (reference sequence). This CDR3 has 14 residues. V gave up 4 bases and J gave up 5 bases; unmatched junction bases: 3. CDR3 coding DNA: TGTGCCAGCAGTTCCGGGACAGGGGGCCACGAGCAGTACTTC. Translating gives CASSSGTGGHEQYF.

This clonotype was picked up many times. The CDR3 loop reads CASSLETENSPLHF. The CDR3 bases are TGCGCCAGCAGCTTGGAAACGGAAAATTCACCCCTCCACTTT. V is TRBV5-1 and J is TRBJ1-6; D gene uncertain. Germline-derived CDR1 and CDR2 are SGHRS and YFSETQ. Trimming cost V 0 bases and J 7 bases, with 8 bases left between them. The CDR3 has 14 residues.

There are many counts of this clonotype. V gene TRBV29-1 combines with J gene TRBJ2-1; D call uncertain. This CDR3 spans 13 amino acids. With 2 bases removed from V and 12 bases from J, the gap between germline ends came to 17 bases. Germline values: CDR1 SQVTM, CDR2 ANQGSEA. The CDR3: CSVESRIAPSQFF. CDR3 DNA: TGCAGCGTTGAATCGCGGATCGCTCCTTCGCAGTTCTTC.

This clonotype has more than one count but fewer than ten. The V gene is TRBV12-3 or TRBV12-4, the J gene TRBJ2-5; possible D gene TRBD2, 5 bases. V was clipped by 5 bases and J by 1 base, with 17 bases between them. The CDR3 is 16 amino acids. CDR3 residues: CASSPQPPGFQETQYF. Here the CDR3 DNA reads TGTGCCAGCAGTCCCCAGCCCCCGGGATTCCAAGAGACCCAGTACTTC.

This chain links TRBV15 with TRBJ2-7; D is unclear. Per the germline V gene, CDR1 is LNHNV and CDR2 is YYDKDF (reference sequence). Trimming took 0 bases from V and 6 from J, leaving 12 bases between them. This CDR3 is 14 amino acids long. Here the CDR3 DNA reads TGTGCCACCAGCAGAGATGTCATGGTTCGCGAGCAGTACTTC. It is translated as CATSRDVMVREQYF.

This chain links TRBV4-1 with TRBJ2-5; a possible D gene is TRBD2 (5 bases). Germline V gene sequence: CDR1 MGHRA, CDR2 YSYEKL. The CDR3 loop spans 15 amino acids. The germline V and J ends were trimmed by 4 bases and 5 bases, with 17 bases remaining between them. The CDR3 DNA is TGCGCCAGCAGCCCCCTTCAGCTCTCGGGGGAGACCCAGTACTTC. The encoded protein is CASSPLQLSGETQYF.

This clonotype appeared a few times. The chain has TRBV7-2 and TRBJ1-4; no definite D call. Trimming pared 5 bases from V and 9 bases from J, leaving 19 bases between. Germline CDR1 reads SGHTA; CDR2 reads FQGNSA. The CDR3 length is 15 residues. In DNA form, the CDR3 reads TGTGCCAGCAGCCTAGGTGCGGGCATGGATAAAAAACTGTTTTTT. This encodes CASSLGAGMDKKLFF.

V usage is TRBV5-5 and J usage is TRBJ1-1, with unresolved D. Trimming removed 0 bases from V and 1 base from J, with 4 bases in between. Germline CDR1 and CDR2: SGHKS and YYEKEE (reference sequence). The CDR3 contains 13 residues. CDR3 region: CASSLESNTEAFF. CDR3 DNA: TGTGCCAGCAGCTTGGAGTCGAACACTGAAGCTTTCTTT.

Ten or more counts support this clonotype. The chain uses TRBV6-1 and TRBJ2-2; D remains unclear. The V gene lost 3 bases and the J gene lost 0 bases, with 5 bases spanning the gap. The germline V gene encodes CDR1 MNHNS and CDR2 SASEGT. The CDR3 is 14 amino acids. In DNA form, the CDR3 reads TGTGCCAGCAGTGAGGGCGCGAACACCGGGGAGCTGTTTTTT. It specifies CASSEGANTGELFF.

Notes on this clonotype: The germline gene is not matched at one end of the junction; a read error may be the cause. The V call is TRBV4-1, the J call TRBJ1-5, with 9 positions matching TRBD1. Germline CDR1 reads MGHRA; CDR2 reads YSYEKL. CDR3 length: 15 amino acids. CDR3 bases: TGCGCCGGCAGCCAAGTAGGGACAGGGCTTCAGCCCCAGCATTTT. It encodes CAGSQVGTGLQPQHF.

A few counts support this clonotype. Likely a read error: the CDR3 ends without its conserved phenylalanine or tryptophan. This chain links TRBV20-1 with TRBJ1-4, with D possibly TRBD1 on 5 matching bases. Trimming cost V 2 bases and J 8 bases, with 15 bases left between them. The CDR3 totals 14 residues. Germline assignment: CDR1 DFQATT and CDR2 SNEGSKA (reference sequence). The CDR3 nucleotides read TGCAGTGCTAGATGGGGGACGGGCGAGGAAAAACTGTTTCTT. It translates to CSARWGTGEEKLFL.